This T cell receptor (beta chain) was sequenced for a study of blood T cell repertoires in COVID-19. Overall study context: Whether acute or convalescent, the COVID-19 samples came from the United States, Italy and Spain. The analysed material was cDNA or gDNA that came from T cells, B-cell-depleted T cells, or PBMCs.

This CDR3 has 16 amino acids. Germline CDR1 is LGHNA and CDR2 is YNFKEQ. The V end lost 3 bases, the J end lost 1 base, and 15 bases lay between the germline ends. As handled by the study authors: How many nucleated cells were present was estimated from reference gene primer amplification. Profiling relied on immunoSEQ multiplex PCR, and the TCRdb table lists in-frame clones only, not all of them. V and J calls and clone size are as listed in that table; D and trimming were resolved from the DNA. The sample has 310,000 or so clones; 80% to 90% are singletons. The clonotype was recovered from a woman aged 18-29 years who had recovered from COVID-19. J is TRBJ1-1 and V is TRBV4-2; D gene ambiguous. Sequenced input: PBMCs or T cells enriched from blood (not recorded which). This CDR3 is CASSQPTFTPNTEAFF. CDR3 DNA: TGTGCCAGCAGCCAGCCCACTTTCACTCCGAACACTGAAGCTTTCTTT.